These 5 T cell receptor beta chains were all obtained from the same sample, sequenced in a study of vaccination effects on CD4 cells after COVID-19. ViraFEST used viral peptide pools to expand antigen-specific CD4+ T cells before sequencing. Culturing for 10 days preceded CD4+ T cell isolation. Vaccinated participants had no history of SARS-CoV-2 infection and tested negative for nucleocapsid antibodies. Their specific antigens are unknown. The protocol was immunoSEQ multiplex PCR, while the TCRdb copy is restricted to in-frame clones and leaves out a portion. The repertoire holds tens of thousands of clones, with 65% to 75% as singletons. Source: CD4+ T cells from PBMCs cultured with HCoV-NL63 spike peptides, taken before COVID-19 vaccination. The origin of the receptors is a human donor who received a COVID-19 vaccine.

This rearrangement joins TRBV10-3 to TRBJ2-3; a weak D match, TRBD1 (5 bases). The germline V gene encodes CDR1 ENHRY and CDR2 SYGVKD. Trimming pared 0 bases from V and 2 bases from J, leaving 6 bases between. The CDR3 extends over 14 amino acids. CDR3 residues: CAISESTDTDTQYF. CDR3 bases: TGTGCCATCAGTGAGTCGACAGACACAGATACGCAGTATTTT.

This chain uses TRBV2 with TRBJ2-4; a possible D gene is TRBD1 (6 bases). This CDR3 has 13 amino acids. V was pared by 9 bases and J by 6 bases, with 15 bases between. Germline V CDR1 and CDR2: SNHLY, FYNNEI. In nucleotides, the CDR3 is TGTGCCAGTAGGACGGACAGCCGAAACATTCAGTACTTC. Encoded protein: CASRTDSRNIQYF.

The sample holds a few counts of this clone. The chain uses TRBV7-9 and TRBJ1-4; unclear D gene. Trimming left V 4 bases short and J 4 bases short, with 7 bases between. This CDR3 comprises 13 residues. Germline CDR1 is SEHNR and CDR2 is FQNEAQ (reference sequence). The CDR3 DNA follows: TGTGCCAGCAGCTCAGGCGTTAATGAAAAACTGTTTTTT. The encoded protein is CASSSGVNEKLFF. Full variable domain (outside the CDR3, taken from reference TRBV7-9 and TRBJ1-4): DTGVSQNPRHKITKRGQNVTFRCDPISEHNRLYWYRQTLGQGPEFLTYFQNEAQLEKSRLLSDRFSAERPKGSFSTLEIQRTEQGDSAMYLCASSSGVNEKLFFGSGTQLSVL.

V and J are TRBV27 and TRBJ2-2; TRBD1 or TRBD2 may be the D gene (5 bases each). The ends were cut back, 10 bases at V and 0 bases at J, with 12 bases in the middle. This CDR3 spans 14 amino acids. Germline V lookup: CDR1 MNHEY, CDR2 SMNVEV (reference sequence). CDR3 nucleotide sequence: TGTGCCACCACCGGGACGGCGAACACCGGGGAGCTGTTTTTT. Its translation is CATTGTANTGELFF.

This chain links TRBV30 with TRBJ1-5, with D unresolved. V was clipped by 1 base and J by 2 bases, with 9 bases between them. CDR1 and CDR2 (germline): GTSNPN, SVGIG (reference sequence). This CDR3 is built from 14 residues. The CDR3: CAWSAGVGNQPQHF. The CDR3 DNA is TGTGCCTGGAGTGCGGGAGTCGGCAATCAGCCCCAGCATTTT.